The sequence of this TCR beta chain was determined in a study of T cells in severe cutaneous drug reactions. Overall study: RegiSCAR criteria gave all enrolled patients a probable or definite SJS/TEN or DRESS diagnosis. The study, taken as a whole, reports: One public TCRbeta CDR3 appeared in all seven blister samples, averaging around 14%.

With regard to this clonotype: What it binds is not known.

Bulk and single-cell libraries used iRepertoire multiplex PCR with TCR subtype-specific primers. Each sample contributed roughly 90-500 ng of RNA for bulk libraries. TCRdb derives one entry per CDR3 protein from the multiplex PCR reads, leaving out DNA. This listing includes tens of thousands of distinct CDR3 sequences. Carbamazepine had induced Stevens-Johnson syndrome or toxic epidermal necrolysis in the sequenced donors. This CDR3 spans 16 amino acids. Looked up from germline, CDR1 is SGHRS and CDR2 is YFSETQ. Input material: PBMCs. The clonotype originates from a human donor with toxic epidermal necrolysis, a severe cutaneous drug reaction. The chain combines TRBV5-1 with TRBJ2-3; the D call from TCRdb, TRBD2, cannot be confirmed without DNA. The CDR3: CASSVTGASGADTQYF.